The 5 T cell receptor beta chains below come from one sample, sequenced in a study of cytomegalovirus exposure and HLA in healthy donors. Primers included in the PCR were 60 Vbeta and 13 Jbeta primers. Profiled with immunoSEQ multiplex PCR; TCRdb holds only in-frame clones, not every one. The sample includes some 120,000 clones. Material for sequencing was PBMCs. The source of these receptors is a young man in good health and CMV-seronegative.

V and J are TRBV5-1 and TRBJ1-1; D might be TRBD1 (5 bases). This CDR3 has 17 amino acids. Trimming took 0 bases from V and 1 from J, leaving 16 bases between them. Germline lookup yields CDR1 SGHRS and CDR2 YFSETQ. In DNA, the CDR3 is TGCGCCAGCAGCTTGGCTTTGTTGGGGCAGGAGAACACTGAAGCTTTCTTT. Amino acids: CASSLALLGQENTEAFF.

The chain has TRBV28 and TRBJ2-1; TRBD1 agrees at 7 bases. The CDR3 loop spans 16 amino acids. Germline-derived CDR1 and CDR2 are MDHEN and SYDVKM. Trimming at V came to 4 bases and at J to 6 bases, leaving 12 bases not matched to a gene. The DNA of the CDR3 is TGTGCCAGCAGTTCACTCGACAGGGAACGCCTCAATGAGCAGTTCTTC. It encodes CASSSLDRERLNEQFF.

The chain combines TRBV4-2 with TRBJ1-1, with unresolved D. From germline, CDR1 is LGHNA and CDR2 YNFKEQ. CDR3 length: 15 amino acids. Trimming shortened V by 3 bases and J by 4 bases, and 15 bases separated the two germline ends. The CDR3 DNA reads TGTGCCAGCAGCCAGGGTACCCGACTTGGCACTGAAGCTTTCTTT. Protein product: CASSQGTRLGTEAFF.

This chain connects TRBV14 to TRBJ1-1; unclear D gene. Deletions cut 0 bases from V and 4 bases from J, with 15 bases between. This CDR3 contains 16 residues. Germline assignment: CDR1 SGHDN and CDR2 FVKESK. The CDR3 is CASSQDLLTTFTEAFF. Written as DNA, the CDR3 is TGTGCCAGCAGCCAAGATCTTTTGACAACCTTCACTGAAGCTTTCTTT.

As DNA, the CDR3 is TGCGCCAGCAGCCCGGACAGCTCTGGAAACACCATATATTTT. The encoded protein is CASSPDSSGNTIYF. This chain connects TRBV5-1 to TRBJ1-3; D is perhaps TRBD1 (6 bases). CDR1 and CDR2 (germline): SGHRS, YFSETQ. The CDR3 length is 14 residues. Trimming removed 4 bases at V and 0 bases at J, with 8 bases between.